This T cell receptor (beta chain) is drawn from a study of cytotoxic CD8 clonotypes in ibrutinib-treated CLL. At the level of the study: Within the patient group, about ten were relapsed/refractory and approximately 14 treatment-naive, and around 17 were IGHV unmutated.

Whole-study results and caveats: Clonality increased at ibrutinib response and stayed stable in sustained remission. At progression, however, it fell back toward baseline. Treatment left the uncommon public clonotypes either contracted or stable in frequency.

The method was immunoSEQ multiplex PCR; TCRdb's version includes in-frame clones alone and lacks a portion of them. The sample carries more than 110,000 clones, roughly 90% recorded once. Looked up from germline, CDR1 is GTSNPN and CDR2 is SVGIG (reference sequence). The CDR3 has 14 amino acids. The V and J ends lost 2 bases and 6 bases, in that order; junction bases with no gene match: 8. Regarding this clone: The antigen is not known.

This chain uses TRBV30 with TRBJ2-3, with 7 bases matching TRBD2. This receptor was taken from a human donor with chronic lymphocytic leukemia. This specimen was PBMCs, taken after 12 months of ibrutinib treatment. The CDR3 DNA follows: TGTGCCTGGAGTAGGGAGGGGTTTGGGGATACGCAGTATTTT. Protein sequence: CAWSREGFGDTQYF. Full variable domain (missing parts from reference TRBV30 and TRBJ2-3): SQTIHQWPATLVQPVGSPLSLECTVEGTSNPNLYWYRQAAGRGLQLLFYSVGIGQISSEVPQNLSASRPQDRQFILSSKKLLLSDSGFYLCAWSREGFGDTQYFGPGTRLTVL.